These T cell receptor beta chains were read from a single sample in a study of blood T cell repertoires in COVID-19. The method was immunoSEQ multiplex PCR; TCRdb's version includes in-frame clones alone and lacks a portion of them. The sample contains about 150,000 clones, 91% of which appear only once. Sequencing was carried out using peripheral blood. These receptors were collected from a man over 45 with acute or convalescent COVID-19. CDR3s include the opening cysteine and the closing phenylalanine or tryptophan. A D gene is named only where the DNA matches it firmly. Size tells how often a clone was seen (once, few, many) or the class of an expanded clone, and some rows leave it out.

D,J,V,size,DNA,CDR3
NA,TRBJ2-2,TRBV5-1,NA,TGCGCCAGCACCCCGGCTCTAGGGGCCGGCGGGGAGCTGTTTTTT,CASTPALGAGGELFF
NA,TRBJ1-4,TRBV18,NA,TGTGCCAGCTCAGGACAGTCTAATGAAAAACTGTTTTTT,CASSGQSNEKLFF
TRBD1,TRBJ1-2,TRBV6-5,NA,TGTGCCAGCAGTTTACTGGACAGGGTAGATGGCTACACCTTC,CASSLLDRVDGYTF
TRBD2,TRBJ2-7,TRBV9,NA,TGTGCCAGCACTCCGGGGGGGGCTAGTAGATACGAGCAGTACTTC,CASTPGGASRYEQYF
TRBD1,TRBJ2-3,TRBV7-2,NA,TGTGCCAGCAGCTCGTGGACAGGGGACACAGATACGCAGTATTTT,CASSSWTGDTDTQYF
TRBD1,TRBJ1-3,TRBV7-2,NA,TGTGCCAGCAGCCCCAGGACAGGGGACCGAAACACCATATATTTT,CASSPRTGDRNTIYF
NA,TRBJ1-6,TRBV3-1/TRBV3-2,NA,TGTGCCAGCAGCCGAGGACAGAAGAGCTCCTATAATTCACCCCTCCACTTT,CASSRGQKSSYNSPLHF
NA,TRBJ1-4,TRBV29-1,NA,TGCAGCGCCCTTTTGAGAGAACTGTTTTTT,CSALLRELFF
NA,TRBJ1-1,TRBV5-1,NA,TGCGCCAGCAGCAATGGCCGCGTCAACAGTAGGAACACTGAAGCTTTCTTT,CASSNGRVNSRNTEAFF
TRBD1,TRBJ2-1,TRBV7-3,NA,TGTGCCAGCAGCTTCGGGGGACAGGGAGCCAACAATGAGCAGTTCTTC,CASSFGGQGANNEQFF
TRBD1,TRBJ1-1,TRBV28,once,TGTGCCAGCCCTAGCGACTCAGGGGGCGGGAACACTGAAGCTTTCTTT,CASPSDSGGGNTEAFF
TRBD1,TRBJ2-6,TRBV4-3,NA,TGCGCCAGCAGCCAGGGGGTCGGACAGGGAAGATCTGGGGCCAACGTCCTGACTTTC,CASSQGVGQGRSGANVLTF
NA,TRBJ2-1,TRBV27,NA,TGTGCCAGCAGTTTAGGTAGAGTCAATGAGCAGTTCTTC,CASSLGRVNEQFF
NA,TRBJ2-1,TRBV18,NA,TGTGCCAGCTCACCAACAGTCCTCAATGAGCAGTTCTTC,CASSPTVLNEQFF
NA,TRBJ1-6,TRBV18,NA,TGTGCCAGCTCACCAGTCCCTCCGGCCCAGGCAGGTTCACCCCTCCACTTT,CASSPVPPAQAGSPLHF
NA,TRBJ1-2,TRBV11-2,NA,TGTGCCAGCAGCTCCCGAAGGGGCAGCTATGGCTACACCTTC,CASSSRRGSYGYTF
NA,TRBJ1-3,TRBV28,NA,TGTGCCAGCAGCACGGGGGGGGGACGAAACACCATATATTTT,CASSTGGGRNTIYF
TRBD2,TRBJ2-1,TRBV27,once,TGTGCCAGCAGTTTATTGGGGGGAGGGTACAATGAGCAGTTCTTC,CASSLLGGGYNEQFF
NA,TRBJ1-3,TRBV3-1/TRBV3-2,NA,TGTGCCAGCAGCCAGGAACAGGGATGGGGAAACACCATATATTTT,CASSQEQGWGNTIYF
TRBD1,TRBJ2-1,TRBV6-2/TRBV6-3,once,TGTGCCAGCAGTTACTCGAGAACAGGGGGCTCTGAGCAGTTCTTC,CASSYSRTGGSEQFF
TRBD2,TRBJ2-3,TRBV6-5,NA,TGTGCCAGCAGTTTGACTAGCGAGGGGCCCACAGATACGCAGTATTTT,CASSLTSEGPTDTQYF
TRBD1,TRBJ1-5,TRBV30,once,TGTGCCTGGAGTGTGCAGGGGGCCCAGCCCCAGCATTTT,CAWSVQGAQPQHF
NA,TRBJ1-6,TRBV19,NA,TGTGCCAGTAGTAAGAGGAGGCAGTTTAATTCACCCCTCCACTTT,CASSKRRQFNSPLHF
TRBD1,TRBJ2-2,TRBV28,once,TGTGCCAGCAACGGACAGGGGGCGGGCACCGGGGAGCTGTTTTTT,CASNGQGAGTGELFF